These T cell receptor beta chains were read from a single sample in a study of Ad26.COV2.S vaccination and SARS-CoV-2 variants. Generated by immunoSEQ multiplex PCR, the TCRdb table keeps only in-frame clones and is missing some. The repertoire holds 440,000 or so clones, with 80% to 90% as singletons. The sequenced sample was peripheral blood, obtained in a trial of Ad26.COV2.S vaccine versus placebo. The receptor set was obtained from a person aged 18-65 years who received the Ad26.COV2.S COVID-19 vaccine or a placebo. Both conserved end residues are part of each CDR3. The D gene is left open where the match is weak. Clone size is given for some rows only: seen once, a few or many times, or a class if the clone is expanded.

V	size	D	J	DNA	CDR3
TRBV20-1	.	.	TRBJ2-3	TGCAGTGCTAGTGGGCAGGCGGGCCCAGATACGCAGTATTTT	CSASGQAGPDTQYF
TRBV5-4	.	TRBD1	TRBJ1-2	TGTGCCAGCAGCCGGGGACAGGGGAGACATGGCTACACCTTC	CASSRGQGRHGYTF
TRBV6-5	once	.	TRBJ2-1	TGTGCCAGCACCGGATGGGTAGAGACTGAGCAGTTCTTC	CASTGWVETEQFF
TRBV6-5	.	.	TRBJ1-1	TGTGCCAGCAGTTACGTAGTAAGCTCTGAAGCTTTCTTT	CASSYVVSSEAFF
TRBV20-1	once	.	TRBJ1-5	TGCAGTGCTAGTCCTCCCCAGGGTATGGGTCAGCCCCAGCATTTT	CSASPPQGMGQPQHF
TRBV6-5	once	.	TRBJ2-1	TGTGCCAGCAGGTCACTAGGTCGAGCGAGCCAGTTCTTC	CASRSLGRASQFF
TRBV7-2	.	.	TRBJ1-2	TGTGCCAGCAGCCCCCCAGGCGGAGGCTACACCTTC	CASSPPGGGYTF
TRBV2	.	.	TRBJ2-7	TGTGCCAGCAGTGAAGAAGTCGGGACCTACGAGCAGTACTTC	CASSEEVGTYEQYF
TRBV20-1	.	.	TRBJ1-2	TGCAGTGCTAGACATGGGGATGGCTACACCTTC	CSARHGDGYTF
TRBV28	.	.	TRBJ1-5	TGTGCCAGCAGACTCGGACTGAACTTACCTAGCAATCAGCCCCAGCATTTT	CASRLGLNLPSNQPQHF
TRBV5-1	once	.	TRBJ2-5	TGCGCCAGCAGCTTGTTCTTCGTCCAAGAGACCCAGTACTTC	CASSLFFVQETQYF
TRBV7-3	.	TRBD1	TRBJ1-2	TGTGCCAGCAGCCCAGGACAGGGGGCGTCGGGCTACACCTTC	CASSPGQGASGYTF
TRBV5-5	.	TRBD2	TRBJ2-2	TGTGCCAGCAGAGGGGGACTAGCGGGAGGAGGAACCGGGGAGCTGTTTTTT	CASRGGLAGGGTGELFF
TRBV3-1/TRBV3-2	.	TRBD1	TRBJ1-3	TGTGCCAGCAGCCAAGGACAGGGGTTATACACCATATATTTT	CASSQGQGLYTIYF
TRBV6-5	.	TRBD1	TRBJ1-2	TGTGCCAGCAGTCGGACAGGGGGAGTTAGCTACACCTTC	CASSRTGGVSYTF
TRBV9	.	.	TRBJ1-2	TGTGCCAGCAGCAATGTTGGGTTGAGGGGCTACACCTTC	CASSNVGLRGYTF
TRBV7-7	.	.	TRBJ2-1	TGTGCTAGCAGTTCCGGACCCAACACGGGCAATGAGCAGTTCTTC	CASSSGPNTGNEQFF
TRBV4-1	.	.	TRBJ1-2	TGCGCCAGCAGCCAAGTGGGCCAGGGGTATGGCTACACCTTC	CASSQVGQGYGYTF